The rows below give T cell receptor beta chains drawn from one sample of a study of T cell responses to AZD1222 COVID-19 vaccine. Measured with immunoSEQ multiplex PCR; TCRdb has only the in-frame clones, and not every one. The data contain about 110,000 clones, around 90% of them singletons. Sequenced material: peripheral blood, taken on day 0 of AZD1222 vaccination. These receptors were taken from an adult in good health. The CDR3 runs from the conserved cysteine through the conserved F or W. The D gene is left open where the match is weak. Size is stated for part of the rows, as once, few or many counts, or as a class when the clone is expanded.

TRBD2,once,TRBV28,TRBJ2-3,TGTGCCAGCAGAAAAGCCGGACTAGCGGGAACCACAGATACGCAGTATTTT,CASRKAGLAGTTDTQYF
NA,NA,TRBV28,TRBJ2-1,TGTGCCAGCAGTTTCTTCAATGAGCAGTTCTTC,CASSFFNEQFF
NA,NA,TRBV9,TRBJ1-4,TGTGCCAGCAGCGTTCGGGGACACGTCGCAACTAATGAAAAACTGTTTTTT,CASSVRGHVATNEKLFF
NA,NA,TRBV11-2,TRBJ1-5,TGTGCCAGCAGCTTAAGGGGGGCAGGAGGCAATCAGCCCCAGCATTTT,CASSLRGAGGNQPQHF
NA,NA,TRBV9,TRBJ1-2,TGTGCCAGCAGCGTATGGCCTCGGAGGGCGTTGGGCTATGGCTACACCTTC,CASSVWPRRALGYGYTF
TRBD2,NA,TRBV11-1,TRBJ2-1,TGTGCCAGCAGCTTAGCCGGGGGGAAGCAGTTCTTC,CASSLAGGKQFF
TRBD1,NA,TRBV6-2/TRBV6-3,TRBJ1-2,TGTGCCAGCAGTTACCCGATGACAGGGACGAATCACTATGGCTACACCTTC,CASSYPMTGTNHYGYTF
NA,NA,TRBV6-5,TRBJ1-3,TGTGCCAGCAGGGTTTTCTCTGGAAACACCATATATTTT,CASRVFSGNTIYF
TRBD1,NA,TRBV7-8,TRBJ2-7,TGTGCCAGCAGGTTATCCGGGACAGGTCCCTACGAGCAGTACTTC,CASRLSGTGPYEQYF
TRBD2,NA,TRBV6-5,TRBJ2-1,TGTGCCAGCCACTTGGGGGGGGGAAGCAATGAGCAGTTCTTC,CASHLGGGSNEQFF
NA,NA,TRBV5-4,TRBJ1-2,TGTGCCAGCAGCTTGCAAGTAGCTAACTATGGCTACACCTTC,CASSLQVANYGYTF
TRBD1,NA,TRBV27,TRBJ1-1,TGTGCCAGCAGTTTTTCCCGGACAGGGACCACTGAAGCTTTCTTT,CASSFSRTGTTEAFF
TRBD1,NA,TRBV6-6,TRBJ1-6,TGTGCCAGCACGCCGACAGGGGGCTATAATTCACCCCTCCACTTT,CASTPTGGYNSPLHF
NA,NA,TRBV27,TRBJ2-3,TGTGCCAGCAGTTCTACCCGCCGGGAATTCAGCACAGATACGCAGTATTTT,CASSSTRREFSTDTQYF
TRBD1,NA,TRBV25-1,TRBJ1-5,TGTGCCAGCAGCTTCAGGGGGGAGTGCAATCAGCCCCAGCATTTT,CASSFRGECNQPQHF
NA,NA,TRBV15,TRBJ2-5,TGTGCCACCAGCGAACAGCTTCAAGAGACCCAGTACTTC,CATSEQLQETQYF
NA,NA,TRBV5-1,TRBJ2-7,TGCGCCAGCAGCTTGGGCGGTGGGATGGTCCACGAGCAGTACTTC,CASSLGGGMVHEQYF
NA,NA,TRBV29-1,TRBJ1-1,TGCAGCGTCGCAGGGCATCAGGCTGAAGCTTTCTTT,CSVAGHQAEAFF
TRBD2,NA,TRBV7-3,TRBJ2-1,TGTGCCAGCAGCTCGTACGGCCAGCGGGAGACCAATGAGCAGTTCTTC,CASSSYGQRETNEQFF
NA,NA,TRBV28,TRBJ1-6,TGTGCCAGCAGTCCTGCGGACAGACAGAATTCACCCCTCCACTTT,CASSPADRQNSPLHF
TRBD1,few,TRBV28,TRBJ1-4,TGTGCCAGCGGGACAGGGGACGGAGTAAAACTGTTTTTT,CASGTGDGVKLFF
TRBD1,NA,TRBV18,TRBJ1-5,TGTGCCAGCTCACCGTCGACAGGGCTTAGCAATCAGCCCCAGCATTTT,CASSPSTGLSNQPQHF
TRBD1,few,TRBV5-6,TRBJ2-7,TGTGCCAGCAGCAAGACAGGGAACCTTTGGTACTTC,CASSKTGNLWYF
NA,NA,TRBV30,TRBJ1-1,TGTGCCTGGAGTGTTGACAGGAGGACTGAAGCTTTCTTT,CAWSVDRRTEAFF
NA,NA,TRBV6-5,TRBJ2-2,TGTGCCAGCAGTTTTGACGGGAACACCGGGGAGCTGTTTTTT,CASSFDGNTGELFF
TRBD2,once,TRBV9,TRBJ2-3,TGTGCCAGCAGCTCACTAGCGGGAGGCACAGATACGCAGTATTTT,CASSSLAGGTDTQYF
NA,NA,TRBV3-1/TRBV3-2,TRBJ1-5,TGTGCCAGCAGCCAAGGGATACATGGGCCCCAGCATTTT,CASSQGIHGPQHF
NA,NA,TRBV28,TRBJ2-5,TGTGCCAGCAGTTTTACAGATCAAGAGACCCAGTACTTC,CASSFTDQETQYF
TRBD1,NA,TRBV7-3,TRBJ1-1,TGTGCCAGCAGCTTAACTAGGGACAGCGAAGCTTTCTTT,CASSLTRDSEAFF
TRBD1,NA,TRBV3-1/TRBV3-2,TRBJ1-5,TGTGCCAGCAGCCCCAGGGGGAATCAGCCCCAGCATTTT,CASSPRGNQPQHF
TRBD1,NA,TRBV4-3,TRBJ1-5,TGCGCCAGCAGCCAAGAACGGACAGGGGGTCAGCCCCAGCATTTT,CASSQERTGGQPQHF
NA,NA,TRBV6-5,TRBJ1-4,TGTGCCAGCAGTCGGACAGCCAGTAATGAAAAACTGTTTTTT,CASSRTASNEKLFF
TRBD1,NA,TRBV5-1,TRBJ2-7,TGCGCCAGCAATAGGGGACAGGGGGCCTCCTACGAGCAGTACTTC,CASNRGQGASYEQYF
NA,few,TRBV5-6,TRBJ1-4,TGTGCCAGCAGCTTTTACGGGGGCGTAGGTGAAAAACTGTTTTTT,CASSFYGGVGEKLFF
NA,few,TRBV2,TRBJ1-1,TGTGCCAGCAAAGGGGGGGGACAAGTCACTGAAGCTTTCTTT,CASKGGGQVTEAFF
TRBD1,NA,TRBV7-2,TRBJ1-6,TGTGCCAGCAGCACCCAGGGGGCAGAGAATTCACCCCTCCACTTT,CASSTQGAENSPLHF
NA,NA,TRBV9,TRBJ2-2,TGTGCCAGCAGCCTGCGACAGGACCACACCGGGGAGCTGTTTTTT,CASSLRQDHTGELFF
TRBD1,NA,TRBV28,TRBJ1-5,TGTGCCAGCAGTCCAGTAGACAGGGGAGGCAATCAGCCCCAGCATTTT,CASSPVDRGGNQPQHF
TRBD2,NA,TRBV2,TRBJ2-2,TGTGCCAGCAGTGAACTGGCTAGCGGGGGGGCCCGAGGGGAGCTGTTTTTT,CASSELASGGARGELFF
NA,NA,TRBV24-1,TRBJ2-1,TGTGCCACCAGTGATTTAAATGAGCAGTTCTTC,CATSDLNEQFF
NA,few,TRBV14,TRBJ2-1,TGTGCCAGCAGCCAAGATCCTAGCGACAGTTACAATGAGCAGTTCTTC,CASSQDPSDSYNEQFF
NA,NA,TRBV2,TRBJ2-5,TGTGCCAGCGCCGTTTTGAGCGGCCAAGAGACCCAGTACTTC,CASAVLSGQETQYF
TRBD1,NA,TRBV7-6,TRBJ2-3,TGTGCCAGCAGCTTAGCGCTAGGGCAGGGGGCAACAGATACGCAGTATTTT,CASSLALGQGATDTQYF
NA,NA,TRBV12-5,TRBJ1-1,TGTGCTAGTGGTTTGTCCTCGGGGGTCACTGAAGCTTTCTTT,CASGLSSGVTEAFF
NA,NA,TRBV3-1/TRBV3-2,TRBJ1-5,TGTGCCCCGGATGGGGAAGGTGGGAGCAATCAGCCCCAGCATTTT,CAPDGEGGSNQPQHF
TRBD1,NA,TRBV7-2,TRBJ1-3,TGTGCCAGCAGCTTAGTCGGGACAGGGGGTTCTGGAAACACCATATATTTT,CASSLVGTGGSGNTIYF
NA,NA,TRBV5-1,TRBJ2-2,TGCGCCAGCAGCTCCGGACAGAGGAACGCCGGGGAGCTGTTTTTT,CASSSGQRNAGELFF
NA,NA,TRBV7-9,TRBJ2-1,TGTGCCAGCAGCTTGAGGCAGGGAGCGAGGTACAATGAGCAGTTCTTC,CASSLRQGARYNEQFF
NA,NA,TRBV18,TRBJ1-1,TGTGCCAGCTCTCTGAGGGGTATACAGACTGAAGCTTTCTTT,CASSLRGIQTEAFF